These 26 T cell receptor beta chains were all obtained from the same sample, sequenced in a study of OX40 agonist ivuxolimab in advanced cancers. Profiled with immunoSEQ multiplex PCR; TCRdb holds only in-frame clones, not every one. The sample gives fewer than 120,000 clones, roughly nine tenths of which show up once; 0.25% to 0.3% is in the top ten. The sequencing here drew on CD4+ or CD8+ T cells sorted from blood, taken in a trial of the OX40 agonist ivuxolimab. These receptors were collected from an adult with an advanced solid tumor such as melanoma, head and neck, liver or kidney cancer.

This chain connects TRBV11-1 to TRBJ2-7; D gene unclear. V was clipped by 5 bases and J by 0 bases, with 8 bases between them. Germline-derived CDR1 and CDR2 are SGHAT and FQDESV (reference sequence). The CDR3 totals 13 residues. The CDR3 bases are TGTGCCAGCAGCCTGCATGACTCCTACGAGCAGTACTTC. As protein: CASSLHDSYEQYF.

The V and J genes are TRBV30 and TRBJ2-3, with 14 positions matching TRBD2. The CDR3 is made up of 18 amino acids. V gave up 3 bases and J gave up 8 bases; unmatched junction bases: 16. Per germline, CDR1 GTSNPN and CDR2 SVGIG (reference sequence). The chain's CDR3 is CAWRDPEGTSGRRGTQYF. DNA of the CDR3: TGTGCCTGGAGGGATCCCGAAGGGACTAGCGGGAGAAGGGGTACGCAGTATTTT.

The rearrangement uses TRBV9 and TRBJ2-7; D remains unclear. V dropped 0 bases and J dropped 0 bases, with 7 bases sitting between them. Germline V gene data show CDR1 as SGDLS and CDR2 as YYNGEE. The CDR3 consists of 14 residues. CDR3 protein: CASSVEPGSYEQYF. CDR3 sequence (DNA): TGTGCCAGCAGCGTAGAACCAGGCTCCTACGAGCAGTACTTC.

The gene calls are TRBV19 and TRBJ1-5; 9 nucleotides agree with TRBD1. Germline trimming cut 4 bases from V and 6 bases from J; bases unmatched to any gene: 7. The germline V gene encodes CDR1 LNHDA and CDR2 SQIVND (reference sequence). The CDR3 consists of 15 residues. The CDR3: CASSKGTGQGQPQHF. As DNA, the CDR3 is TGTGCCAGTAGTAAGGGGACAGGGCAGGGTCAGCCCCAGCATTTT.

The CDR3 region has the DNA TGTGCCAGTAGGGACAGGGGTAGAGGAGAGACCCAGTACTTC. This gives the protein CASRDRGRGETQYF. The V gene is TRBV19, the J gene TRBJ2-5; 9 positions agree with TRBD1. Trimming at V came to 6 bases and at J to 4 bases, leaving 6 bases not matched to a gene. CDR1 is LNHDA and CDR2 is SQIVND in the germline V gene (reference sequence). The CDR3 length is 14 residues.

J is TRBJ2-1 and V is TRBV29-1; D is uncertain. The CDR3 spans 12 residues. CDR1 and CDR2 from the germline V gene are SQVTM and ANQGSEA. V was clipped by 5 bases and J by 9 bases, with 14 bases between them. The CDR3 DNA follows: TGCAGCGTTCATCGGAGTAGCACTGAGCAGTTCTTC. It specifies CSVHRSSTEQFF.

This clone was picked up one time. V gene TRBV7-2 combines with J gene TRBJ1-2; 8 positions match TRBD1. With 0 bases clipped from V and 8 bases from J, the junction kept 8 bases outside the gene matches. This CDR3 region has 15 residues. Germline CDR1 reads SGHTA; CDR2 reads FQGNSA. CDR3 amino acids: CASSLAEQGVGGYTF. The CDR3 coding sequence is TGTGCCAGCAGCTTAGCGGAACAGGGGGTAGGAGGCTACACCTTC.

The J gene is TRBJ1-4, the V gene TRBV14; D uncertain. V lost 4 bases, J lost 0 bases, and 12 bases lay in between. CDR1 is SGHDN and CDR2 is FVKESK in the germline V gene. This CDR3 is built from 16 residues. Written as DNA, the CDR3 is TGTGCCAGCAGCCGATCAGGCGGGGCAACTAATGAAAAACTGTTTTTT. It specifies CASSRSGGATNEKLFF.

The chain uses TRBV28 and TRBJ2-5; 10 bases map to TRBD1. The CDR3 has 16 amino acids. The J segment lost 3 bases and the V segment lost 1 base, leaving 5 bases of the junction unmatched. Germline loops: CDR1 MDHEN, CDR2 SYDVKM. The CDR3 bases are TGTGCCAGCAGTTTATATGCGGGACAGGGGAAAGAGACCCAGTACTTC. Its translation: CASSLYAGQGKETQYF.

This chain links TRBV7-6 with TRBJ1-4, with D hard to call. This CDR3 spans 16 amino acids. V was pared by 3 bases and J by 2 bases, with 13 bases between. The germline CDR1 and CDR2 sequences are SGHVS and FNYEAQ. CDR3 in amino acids: CASSFQTGSTNEKLFF. CDR3 sequence (DNA): TGTGCCAGCAGCTTCCAGACGGGTTCGACTAATGAAAAACTGTTTTTT. Supplemented by reference TRBV7-6 and TRBJ1-4, the full variable domain reads GAGVSQSPRYKVTKRGQDVALRCDPISGHVSLYWYRQALGQGPEFLTYFNYEAQQDKSGLPNDRFSAERPEGSISTLTIQRTEQRDSAMYRCASSFQTGSTNEKLFFGSGTQLSVL.

The chain carries TRBV7-9 and TRBJ1-1, with D perhaps TRBD1 (5 bases). V dropped 3 bases and J dropped 6 bases, with 8 bases sitting between them. The germline V gene has CDR1 SEHNR and CDR2 FQNEAQ (reference sequence). The CDR3 spans 12 residues. CDR3 nucleotides: TGTGCCAGCAGCTTCAAGACAGCTGAAGCTTTCTTT. As protein: CASSFKTAEAFF.

This clone came up once. The rearrangement links TRBV7-2 to TRBJ1-4; D remains unclear. Germline assignment: CDR1 SGHTA and CDR2 FQGNSA. The CDR3 has 14 residues. Trimming shortened V by 3 bases and J by 4 bases, and 9 bases separated the two germline ends. CDR3 region: CASSLGGRNEKLFF. The CDR3 DNA is TGTGCCAGCAGCTTGGGAGGGCGTAATGAAAAACTGTTTTTT.

A remark on this clone: Other DNA sequences in this specimen translate into the identical CDR3. The chain joins TRBV5-6 to TRBJ1-1; D is ambiguous. Germline CDR1 and CDR2: SGHDT and YYEEEE. V lost 0 bases and J lost 6, with 9 bases in between. This CDR3 is 13 amino acids long. The CDR3 region is CASSLGVDAEAFF. DNA of the CDR3: TGTGCCAGCAGCTTGGGAGTGGATGCTGAAGCTTTCTTT.

The chain couples TRBV5-6 to TRBJ1-5; 8 positions agree with TRBD1. Germline V gene lookup returns CDR1 SGHDT and CDR2 YYEEEE. Trimming took 4 bases from V and 11 from J; bases not matched to a gene: 14. CDR3 size: 15 residues. CDR3 loop: CASSLQGTGVSTQHF. The CDR3 DNA reads TGTGCCAGCAGCCTCCAAGGGACAGGAGTTTCGACCCAGCATTTT.

This sequence joins TRBV11-2 and TRBJ2-3, with D possibly matching TRBD1 (5 bases). Germline CDR1 SGHAT, CDR2 FQNNGV. The length of the CDR3 is 14 residues. Trimming took 0 bases from V and 6 from J, leaving 10 bases between them. CDR3 loop: CASSLEGDGDTQYF. CDR3 DNA: TGTGCCAGCAGCTTAGAAGGGGATGGGGATACGCAGTATTTT.

V and J are TRBV7-2 and TRBJ2-7, with a weak D call TRBD1 (6 bases). Trimming stripped 5 bases from V and 5 bases from J, with 19 bases between. Germline CDR1 reads SGHTA; CDR2 reads FQGNSA. This CDR3 has 15 amino acids. The CDR3 loop reads CASSVFGGGRNEQYF. DNA of the CDR3: TGTGCCAGCAGCGTGTTTGGGGGCGGTAGGAACGAGCAGTACTTC.

This chain connects TRBV7-3 to TRBJ2-3; D is uncertain. V was clipped by 5 bases and J by 6 bases, with 6 bases between them. This CDR3 has 11 amino acids. The germline V gene encodes CDR1 SGHTA and CDR2 FQGTGA. CDR3 amino acids: CASSPADTQYF. CDR3 nucleotide sequence: TGTGCCAGCAGCCCCGCCGATACGCAGTATTTT.

The chain combines TRBV5-4 with TRBJ2-7; D possibly matches TRBD1 or TRBD2 (7 bases each). CDR1 and CDR2 from the germline V gene are SGHNT and YYREEE (reference sequence). The CDR3 length is 15 residues. Trimming removed 2 bases at V and 2 bases at J, with 14 bases between. CDR3 loop: CASSFPGGGTYEQYF. The CDR3, as DNA: TGTGCCAGCAGCTTCCCAGGGGGGGGGACCTACGAGCAGTACTTC.

The chain joins TRBV16 to TRBJ1-1; 7 positions agree with TRBD1. Per germline, CDR1 KGHSY and CDR2 FQNENV. Trimming removed 4 bases from V and 1 base from J; junction bases left unmatched: 3. The length of the CDR3 is 14 residues. This chain's CDR3 is CASSPRTGNTEAFF. The CDR3 DNA follows: TGTGCCAGCAGCCCTCGGACAGGGAACACTGAAGCTTTCTTT.

The rearrangement joins TRBV5-6 to TRBJ2-7; tentatively, D is TRBD2 (5 bases). The CDR3 has 14 residues. Trimming removed 4 bases at V and 4 bases at J, with 15 bases between. CDR1 is SGHDT and CDR2 is YYEEEE in the germline V gene. The CDR3 nucleotides read TGTGCCAGCAGCCCCGGAGGATCCACTTACGAGCAGTACTTC. The encoded protein is CASSPGGSTYEQYF.

J is TRBJ2-2 and V is TRBV11-3; weak D call: TRBD1 (5 bases). The CDR3 has 13 amino acids. Germline assignment: CDR1 SGHNT and CDR2 YENEEA. V was cut by 6 bases and J by 5 bases, with 10 bases left in between. The CDR3 bases are TGTGCCAGCAGTTCAGGGATTACCGGGGAGCTGTTTTTT. Its translation: CASSSGITGELFF.

The V call is TRBV5-1, the J call TRBJ1-1; D call uncertain. This CDR3 region has 13 residues. Germline V lookup: CDR1 SGHRS, CDR2 YFSETQ. The germline V and J ends were trimmed by 6 bases and 1 base, with 10 bases remaining between them. CDR3: CASISRGNTEAFF. The CDR3 DNA is TGCGCCAGCATATCACGTGGGAACACTGAAGCTTTCTTT. Together with reference TRBV5-1 and TRBJ1-1, the CDR3 gives the full variable domain: KAGVTQTPRYLIKTRGQQVTLSCSPISGHRSVSWYQQTPGQGLQFLFEYFSETQRNKGNFPGRFSGRQFSNSRSEMNVSTLELGDSALYLCASISRGNTEAFFGQGTRLTVV.

The rearrangement links TRBV28 to TRBJ2-2, with D unclear. The V end lost 6 bases, the J end lost 5 bases, and 7 bases lay between the germline ends. The CDR3 extends over 12 amino acids. Germline V gives CDR1 MDHEN, CDR2 SYDVKM. Here the CDR3 DNA reads TGTGCCAGCAGGTCCTGGACCGGGGAGCTGTTTTTT. It translates to CASRSWTGELFF. The full variable domain, its missing parts supplied by reference TRBV28 and TRBJ2-2, is DVKVTQSSRYLVKRTGEKVFLECVQDMDHENMFWYRQDPGLGLRLIYFSYDVKMKEKGDIPEGYSVSREKKERFSLILESASTNQTSMYLCASRSWTGELFFGEGSRLTVL.

This clone was counted between two and nine times. The rearrangement uses TRBV21-1 and TRBJ1-2; no check of the table's D call, TRBD1, against the DNA was made. TRBV21-1 represents a pseudogene. This CDR3 is 16 amino acids long. The CDR3 DNA reads TGTGCCAGCAGCAAAGCAGGGACAGCTTACGCGTATGGCTACACCTTC. It specifies CASSKAGTAYAYGYTF.

The CDR3 nucleotides are TGTGCCAGCAGTTACGGGACACCGTCCTACAATGAGCAGTTCTTC. Translated, it gives CASSYGTPSYNEQFF. The chain recombines TRBV6-6 with TRBJ2-1; D is possibly TRBD1 (6 bases). The germline V and J ends were trimmed by 2 bases and 1 base, with 9 bases remaining between them. The germline CDR1 and CDR2 sequences are MNHNY and SVGAGI (reference sequence). There are 15 residues in the CDR3.

The J gene is TRBJ1-2, the V gene TRBV18; 9 bases map to TRBD1. V lost 0 bases and J lost 8; bases outside the gene matches: 16. This CDR3 comprises 18 residues. Germline V gene lookup returns CDR1 KGHSH and CDR2 LQKENI. The CDR3 bases are TGTGCCAGCTCACCACCATCCGGGACAGGGACTCTCAGAGGCGGCTACACCTTC. Translating it yields CASSPPSGTGTLRGGYTF.